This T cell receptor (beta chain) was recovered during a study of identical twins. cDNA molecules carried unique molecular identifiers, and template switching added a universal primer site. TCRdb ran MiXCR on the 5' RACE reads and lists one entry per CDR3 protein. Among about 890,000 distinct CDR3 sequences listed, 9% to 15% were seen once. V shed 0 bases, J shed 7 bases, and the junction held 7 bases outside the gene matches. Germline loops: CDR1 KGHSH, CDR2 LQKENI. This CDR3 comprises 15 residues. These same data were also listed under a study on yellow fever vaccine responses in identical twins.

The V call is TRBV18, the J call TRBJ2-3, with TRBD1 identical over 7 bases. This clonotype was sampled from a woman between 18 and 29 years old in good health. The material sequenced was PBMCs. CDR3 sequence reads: CASSPPGQNLNTQYF. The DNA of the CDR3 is TGTGCCAGCTCACCACCGGGACAGAACCTCAATACGCAGTATTTT.